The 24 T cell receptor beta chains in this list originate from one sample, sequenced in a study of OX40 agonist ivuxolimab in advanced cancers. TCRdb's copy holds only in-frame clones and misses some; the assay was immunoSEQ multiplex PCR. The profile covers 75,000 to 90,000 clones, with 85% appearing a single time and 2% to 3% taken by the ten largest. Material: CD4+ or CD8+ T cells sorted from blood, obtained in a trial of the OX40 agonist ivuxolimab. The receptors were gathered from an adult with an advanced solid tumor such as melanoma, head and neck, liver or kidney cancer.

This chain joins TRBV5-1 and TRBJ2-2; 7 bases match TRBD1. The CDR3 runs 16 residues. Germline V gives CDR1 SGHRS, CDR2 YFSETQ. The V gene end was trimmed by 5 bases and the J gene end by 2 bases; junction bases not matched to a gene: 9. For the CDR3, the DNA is TGCGCCAGCAGTCCCCAGGGGGTCTCCAACACCGGGGAGCTGTTTTTT. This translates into CASSPQGVSNTGELFF.

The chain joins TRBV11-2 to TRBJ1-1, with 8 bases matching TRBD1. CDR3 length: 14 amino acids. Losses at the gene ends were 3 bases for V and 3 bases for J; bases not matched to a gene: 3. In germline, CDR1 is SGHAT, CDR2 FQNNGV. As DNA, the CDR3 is TGTGCCAGCAGCTTCCAGGGGGCTGACACTGAAGCTTTCTTT. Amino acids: CASSFQGADTEAFF.

The CDR3 spells CASRRAHNSPLHF. Here the CDR3 DNA reads TGTGCCAGCCGTAGGGCACATAATTCACCCCTCCACTTT. This chain joins TRBV6-1 and TRBJ1-6; D not resolved. The CDR3 totals 13 residues. Trimming removed 8 bases at V and 5 bases at J, with 10 bases between. The V gene's germline CDR1 is MNHNS and CDR2 SASEGT.

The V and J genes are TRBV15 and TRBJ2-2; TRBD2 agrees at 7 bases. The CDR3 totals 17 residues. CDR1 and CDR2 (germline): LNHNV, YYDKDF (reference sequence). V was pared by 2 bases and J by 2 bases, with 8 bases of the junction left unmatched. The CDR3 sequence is CATSRFGGDGNTGELFF. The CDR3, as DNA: TGTGCCACCAGCAGATTTGGGGGGGACGGTAACACCGGGGAGCTGTTTTTT.

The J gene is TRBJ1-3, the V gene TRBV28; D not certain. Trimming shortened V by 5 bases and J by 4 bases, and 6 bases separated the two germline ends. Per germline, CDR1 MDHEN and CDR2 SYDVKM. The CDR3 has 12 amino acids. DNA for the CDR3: TGTGCCAGCAGTACCCTGGGAAACACCATATATTTT. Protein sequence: CASSTLGNTIYF.

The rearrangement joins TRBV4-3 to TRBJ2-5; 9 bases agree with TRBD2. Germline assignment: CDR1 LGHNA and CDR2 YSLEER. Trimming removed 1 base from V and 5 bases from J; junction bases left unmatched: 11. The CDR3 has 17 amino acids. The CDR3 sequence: CASSQGGGASSRETQYF. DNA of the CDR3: TGCGCCAGCAGCCAAGGCGGGGGGGCCTCCTCCAGGGAGACCCAGTACTTC.

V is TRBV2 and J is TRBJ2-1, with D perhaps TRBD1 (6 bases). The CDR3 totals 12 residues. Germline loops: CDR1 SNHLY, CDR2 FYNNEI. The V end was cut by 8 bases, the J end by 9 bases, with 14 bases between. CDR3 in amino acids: CASGEQGIEQFF. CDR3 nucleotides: TGTGCCAGCGGAGAACAGGGTATTGAGCAGTTCTTC.

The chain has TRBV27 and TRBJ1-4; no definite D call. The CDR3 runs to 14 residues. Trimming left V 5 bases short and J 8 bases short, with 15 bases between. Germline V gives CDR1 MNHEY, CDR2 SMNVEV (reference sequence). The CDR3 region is CASSPRVPAEKLFF. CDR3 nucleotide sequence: TGTGCCAGCAGTCCCCGAGTCCCGGCCGAAAAACTGTTTTTT.

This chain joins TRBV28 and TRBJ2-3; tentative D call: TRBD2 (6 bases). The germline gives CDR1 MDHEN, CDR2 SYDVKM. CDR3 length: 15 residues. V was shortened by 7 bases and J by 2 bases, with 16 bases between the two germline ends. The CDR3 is CASNTGGASTDTQYF. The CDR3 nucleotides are TGTGCCAGCAACACCGGAGGGGCGTCCACAGATACGCAGTATTTT.

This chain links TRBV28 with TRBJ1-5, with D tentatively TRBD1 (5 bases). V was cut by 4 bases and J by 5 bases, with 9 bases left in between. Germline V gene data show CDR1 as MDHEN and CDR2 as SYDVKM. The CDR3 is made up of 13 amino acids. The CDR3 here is CASSWGRDQPQHF. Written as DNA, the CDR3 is TGTGCCAGCAGTTGGGGACGGGATCAGCCCCAGCATTTT.

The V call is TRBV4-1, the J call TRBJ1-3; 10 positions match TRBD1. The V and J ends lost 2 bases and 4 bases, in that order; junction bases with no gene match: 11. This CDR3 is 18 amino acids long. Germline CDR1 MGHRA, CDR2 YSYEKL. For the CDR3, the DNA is TGCGCCAGCAGCCAACGACCCCCGGGACAGGGGTCAGGAAACACCATATATTTT. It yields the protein CASSQRPPGQGSGNTIYF.

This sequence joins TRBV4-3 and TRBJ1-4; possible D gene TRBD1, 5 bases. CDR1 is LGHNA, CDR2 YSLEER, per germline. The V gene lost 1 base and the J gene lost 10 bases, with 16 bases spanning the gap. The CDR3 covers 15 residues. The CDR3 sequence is CASSQVSSGSAKLFF. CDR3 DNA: TGCGCCAGCAGCCAAGTCTCCTCAGGGTCCGCAAAACTGTTTTTT.

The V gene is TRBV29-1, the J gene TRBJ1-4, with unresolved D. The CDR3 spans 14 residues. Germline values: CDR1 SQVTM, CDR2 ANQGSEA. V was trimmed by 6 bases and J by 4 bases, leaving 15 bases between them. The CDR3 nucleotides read TGCAGCGTCCCTGACTGGGAAAGTAATGAAAAACTGTTTTTT. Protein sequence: CSVPDWESNEKLFF.

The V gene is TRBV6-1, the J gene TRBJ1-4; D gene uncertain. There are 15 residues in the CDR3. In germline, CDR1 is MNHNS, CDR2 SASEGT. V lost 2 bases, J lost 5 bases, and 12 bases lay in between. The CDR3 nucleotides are TGTGCCAGCAGTGAACTGGGCCAGTCGAATGAAAAACTGTTTTTT. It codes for CASSELGQSNEKLFF.

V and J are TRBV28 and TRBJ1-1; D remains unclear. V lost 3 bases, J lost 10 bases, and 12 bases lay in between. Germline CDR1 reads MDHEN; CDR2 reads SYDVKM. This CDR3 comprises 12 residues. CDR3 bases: TGTGCCAGCAGTTTGTTTCCCTCGGGAGCTTTCTTT. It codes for CASSLFPSGAFF.

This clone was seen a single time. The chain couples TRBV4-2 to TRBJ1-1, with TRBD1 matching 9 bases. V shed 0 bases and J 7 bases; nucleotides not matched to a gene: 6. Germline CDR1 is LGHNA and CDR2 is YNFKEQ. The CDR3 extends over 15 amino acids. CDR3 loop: CASSQDWTGQGEAFF. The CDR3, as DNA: TGTGCCAGCAGCCAAGATTGGACGGGACAGGGTGAAGCTTTCTTT.

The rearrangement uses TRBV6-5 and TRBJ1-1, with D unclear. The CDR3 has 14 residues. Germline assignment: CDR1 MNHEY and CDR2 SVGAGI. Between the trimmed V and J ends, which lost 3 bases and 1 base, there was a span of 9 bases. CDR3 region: CASSYSPANTEAFF. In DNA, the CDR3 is TGTGCCAGCAGTTATTCCCCGGCGAACACTGAAGCTTTCTTT.

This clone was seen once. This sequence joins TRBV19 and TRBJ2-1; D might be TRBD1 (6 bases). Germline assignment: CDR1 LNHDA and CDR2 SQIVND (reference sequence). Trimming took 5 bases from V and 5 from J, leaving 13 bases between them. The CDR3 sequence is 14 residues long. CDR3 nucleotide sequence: TGTGCCAGTAGTCCACAGGGCCCCCACAATGAGCAGTTCTTC. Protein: CASSPQGPHNEQFF. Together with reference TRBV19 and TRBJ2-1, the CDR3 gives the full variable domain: DGGITQSPKYLFRKEGQNVTLSCEQNLNHDAMYWYRQDPGQGLRLIYYSQIVNDFQKGDIAEGYSVSREKKESFPLTVTSAQKNPTAFYLCASSPQGPHNEQFFGPGTRLTVL.

The CDR3: CASSLGGDNSPLHF. DNA for the CDR3: TGTGCCAGCAGCTTAGGGGGGGATAATTCACCCCTCCACTTT. The rearrangement links TRBV7-6 to TRBJ1-6; D perhaps matches TRBD1 (5 bases). Germline V CDR1 and CDR2: SGHVS, FNYEAQ. This CDR3 has 14 residues. Trimming took 1 base from V and 5 from J, leaving 6 bases between them. Drawing the rest from reference TRBV7-6 and TRBJ1-6, the complete variable domain is GAGVSQSPRYKVTKRGQDVALRCDPISGHVSLYWYRQALGQGPEFLTYFNYEAQQDKSGLPNDRFSAERPEGSISTLTIQRTEQRDSAMYRCASSLGGDNSPLHFGNGTRLTVT.

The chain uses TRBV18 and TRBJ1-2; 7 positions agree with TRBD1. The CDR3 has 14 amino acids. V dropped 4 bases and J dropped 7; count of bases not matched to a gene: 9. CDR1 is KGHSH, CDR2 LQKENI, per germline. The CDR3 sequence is CASSRSGTELGYTF. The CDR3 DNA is TGTGCCAGCTCACGCTCCGGGACAGAGCTTGGCTACACCTTC.

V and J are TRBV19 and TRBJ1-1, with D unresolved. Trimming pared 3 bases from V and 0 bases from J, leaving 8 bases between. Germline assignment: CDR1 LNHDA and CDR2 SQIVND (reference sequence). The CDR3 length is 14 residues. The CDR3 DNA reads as TGTGCCAGTAGTATTAGGGATTTGAACACTGAAGCTTTCTTT. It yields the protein CASSIRDLNTEAFF.

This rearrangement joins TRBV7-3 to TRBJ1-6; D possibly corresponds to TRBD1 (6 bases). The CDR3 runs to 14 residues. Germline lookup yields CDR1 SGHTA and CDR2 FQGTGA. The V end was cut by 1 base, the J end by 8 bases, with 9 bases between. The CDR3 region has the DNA TGTGCCAGCAGCTTAAACCCAGGGGATTCACCCCTCCACTTT. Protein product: CASSLNPGDSPLHF. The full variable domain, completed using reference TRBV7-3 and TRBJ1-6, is GAGVSQTPSNKVTEKGKYVELRCDPISGHTALYWYRQSLGQGPEFLIYFQGTGAADDSGLPNDRFFAVRPEGSVSTLKIQRTERGDSAVYLCASSLNPGDSPLHFGNGTRLTVT.

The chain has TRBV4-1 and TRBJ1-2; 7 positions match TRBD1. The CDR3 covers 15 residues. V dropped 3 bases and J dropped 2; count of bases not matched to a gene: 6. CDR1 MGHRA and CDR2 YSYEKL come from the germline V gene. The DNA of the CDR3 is TGCGCCAGCAGCCAGGTACCGGGACAGAACTATGGCTACACCTTC. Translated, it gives CASSQVPGQNYGYTF.

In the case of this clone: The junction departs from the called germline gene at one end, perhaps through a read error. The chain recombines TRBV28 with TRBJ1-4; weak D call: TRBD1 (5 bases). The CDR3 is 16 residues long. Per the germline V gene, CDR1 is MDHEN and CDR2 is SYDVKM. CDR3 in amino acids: CASSPEQSGAKEKLFF. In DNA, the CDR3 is TGTGCCAGCAGTCCCGAACAGTCCGGGGCTAAAGAAAAACTGTTTTTT.